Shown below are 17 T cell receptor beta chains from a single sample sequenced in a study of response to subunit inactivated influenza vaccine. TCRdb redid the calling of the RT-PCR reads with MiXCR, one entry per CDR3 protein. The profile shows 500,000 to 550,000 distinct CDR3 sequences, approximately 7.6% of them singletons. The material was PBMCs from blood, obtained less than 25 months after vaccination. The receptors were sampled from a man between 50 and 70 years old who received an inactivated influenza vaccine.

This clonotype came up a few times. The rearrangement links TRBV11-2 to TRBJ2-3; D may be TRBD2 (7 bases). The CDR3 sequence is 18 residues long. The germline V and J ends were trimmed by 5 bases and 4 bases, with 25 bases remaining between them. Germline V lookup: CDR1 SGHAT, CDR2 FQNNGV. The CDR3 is CASSRMGGPRRNPDTQYF. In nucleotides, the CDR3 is TGTGCCAGCAGCCGAATGGGGGGGCCCCGGAGGAATCCAGATACGCAGTATTTT. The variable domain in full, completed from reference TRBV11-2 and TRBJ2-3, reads EAGVAQSPRYKIIEKRQSVAFWCNPISGHATLYWYQQILGQGPKLLIQFQNNGVVDDSQLPKDRFSAERLKGVDSTLKIQPAKLEDSAVYLCASSRMGGPRRNPDTQYFGPGTRLTVL.

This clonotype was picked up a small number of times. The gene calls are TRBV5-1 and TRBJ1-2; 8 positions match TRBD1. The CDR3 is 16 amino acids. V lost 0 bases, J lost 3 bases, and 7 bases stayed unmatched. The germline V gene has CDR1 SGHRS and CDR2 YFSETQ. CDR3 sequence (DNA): TGCGCCAGCAGCTTGGGGTTTTTGGGACAGGACTATGGCTACACCTTC. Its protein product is CASSLGFLGQDYGYTF.

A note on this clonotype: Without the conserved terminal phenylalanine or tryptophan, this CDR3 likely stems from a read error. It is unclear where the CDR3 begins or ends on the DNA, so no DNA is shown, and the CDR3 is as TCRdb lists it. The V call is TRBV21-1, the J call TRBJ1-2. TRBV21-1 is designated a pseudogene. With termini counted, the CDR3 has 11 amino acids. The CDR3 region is CASSKAESGFE.

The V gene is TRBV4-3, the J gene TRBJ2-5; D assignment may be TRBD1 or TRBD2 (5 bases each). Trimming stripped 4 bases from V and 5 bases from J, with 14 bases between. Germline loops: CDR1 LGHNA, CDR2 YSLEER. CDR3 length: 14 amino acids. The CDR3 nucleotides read TGCGCCAGCAGCCTCGAGGGACGTTGGGAGACCCAGTACTTC. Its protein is CASSLEGRWETQYF.

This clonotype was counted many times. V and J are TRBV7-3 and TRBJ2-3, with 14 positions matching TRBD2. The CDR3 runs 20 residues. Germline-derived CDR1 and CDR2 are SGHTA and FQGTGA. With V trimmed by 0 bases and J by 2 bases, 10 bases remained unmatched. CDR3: CASSLTPTSGGAFSTDTQYF. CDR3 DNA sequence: TGTGCCAGCAGCTTAACCCCGACTAGCGGGGGGGCATTCTCCACAGATACGCAGTATTTT.

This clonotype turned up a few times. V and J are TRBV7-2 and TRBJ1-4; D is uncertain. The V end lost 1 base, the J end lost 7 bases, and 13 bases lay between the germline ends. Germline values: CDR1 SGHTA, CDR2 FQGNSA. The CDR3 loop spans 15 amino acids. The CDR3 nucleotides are TGTGCCAGCAGCTTAGGCCAGGCGAGGCGTGAAAAACTGTTTTTT. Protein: CASSLGQARREKLFF. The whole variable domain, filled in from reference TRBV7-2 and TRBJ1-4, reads GAGVSQSPSNKVTEKGKDVELRCDPISGHTALYWYRQSLGQGLEFLIYFQGNSAPDKSGLPSDRFSAERTGGSVSTLTIQRTQQEDSAVYLCASSLGQARREKLFFGSGTQLSVL.

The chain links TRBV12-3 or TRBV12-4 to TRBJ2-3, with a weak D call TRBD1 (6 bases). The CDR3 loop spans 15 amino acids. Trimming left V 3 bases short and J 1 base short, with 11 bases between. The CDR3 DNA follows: TGTGCCAGCAGTTTTGGGCAGGGGCGCACAGATACGCAGTATTTT. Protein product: CASSFGQGRTDTQYF.

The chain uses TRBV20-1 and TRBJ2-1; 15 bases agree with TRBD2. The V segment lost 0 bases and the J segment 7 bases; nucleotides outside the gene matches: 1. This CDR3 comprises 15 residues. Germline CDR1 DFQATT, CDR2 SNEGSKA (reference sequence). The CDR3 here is CSAREGTSGRNEQFF. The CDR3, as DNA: TGCAGTGCTAGAGAAGGGACTAGCGGGAGGAATGAGCAGTTCTTC.

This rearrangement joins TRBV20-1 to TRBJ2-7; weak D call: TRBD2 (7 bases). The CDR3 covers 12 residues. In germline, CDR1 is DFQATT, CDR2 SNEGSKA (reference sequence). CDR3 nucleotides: TGCAGCGGGGAGGGGGAAGCCTACGAGCAGTACTTC. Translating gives CSGEGEAYEQYF.

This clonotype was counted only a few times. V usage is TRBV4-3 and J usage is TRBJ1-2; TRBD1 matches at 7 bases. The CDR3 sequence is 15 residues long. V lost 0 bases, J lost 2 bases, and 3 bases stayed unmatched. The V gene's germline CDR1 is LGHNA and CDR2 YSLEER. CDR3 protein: CASSQEVRGNYGYTF. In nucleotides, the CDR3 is TGCGCCAGCAGCCAAGAGGTCAGGGGGAACTATGGCTACACCTTC.

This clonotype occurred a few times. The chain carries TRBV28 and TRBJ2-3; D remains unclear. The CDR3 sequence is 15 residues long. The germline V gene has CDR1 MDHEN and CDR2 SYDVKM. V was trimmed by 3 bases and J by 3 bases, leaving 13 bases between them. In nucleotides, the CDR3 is TGTGCCAGCAGTTTGACGGAGCGACCAACAGATACGCAGTATTTT. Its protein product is CASSLTERPTDTQYF.

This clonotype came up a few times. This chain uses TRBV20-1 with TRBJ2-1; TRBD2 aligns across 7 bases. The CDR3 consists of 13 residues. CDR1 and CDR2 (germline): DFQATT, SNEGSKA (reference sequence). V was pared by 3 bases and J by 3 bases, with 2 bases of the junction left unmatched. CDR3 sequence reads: CSASGGNYNEQFF. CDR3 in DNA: TGCAGTGCTAGCGGGGGGAACTACAATGAGCAGTTCTTC.

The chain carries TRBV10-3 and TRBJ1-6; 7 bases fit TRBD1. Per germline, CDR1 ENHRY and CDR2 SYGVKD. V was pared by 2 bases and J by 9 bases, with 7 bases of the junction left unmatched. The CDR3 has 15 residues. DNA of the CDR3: TGTGCCATCAGTGAGGTGGTAGGGGGCCGTTCACCCCTCCACTTT. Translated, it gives CAISEVVGGRSPLHF.

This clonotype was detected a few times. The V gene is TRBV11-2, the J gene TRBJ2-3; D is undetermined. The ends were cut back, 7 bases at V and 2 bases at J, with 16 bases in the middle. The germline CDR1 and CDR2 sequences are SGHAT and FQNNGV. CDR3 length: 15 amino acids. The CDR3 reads CASIRELANTDTQYF. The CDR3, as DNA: TGTGCCAGCATCCGAGAACTGGCGAACACAGATACGCAGTATTTT.

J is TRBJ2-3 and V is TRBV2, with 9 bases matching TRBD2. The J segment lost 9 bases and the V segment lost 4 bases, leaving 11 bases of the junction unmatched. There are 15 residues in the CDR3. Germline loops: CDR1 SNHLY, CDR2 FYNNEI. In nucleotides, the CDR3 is TGTGCCAGCAGTGGACGGCGGGGGGGCCTAGGCACGCAGTATTTT. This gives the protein CASSGRRGGLGTQYF.

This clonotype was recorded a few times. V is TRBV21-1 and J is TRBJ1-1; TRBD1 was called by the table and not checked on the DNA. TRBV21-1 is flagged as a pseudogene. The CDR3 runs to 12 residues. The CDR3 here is CASSRDRGILFF. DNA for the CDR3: TGTGCCAGCAGCCGGGACAGGGGGATCCTTTTCTTT.

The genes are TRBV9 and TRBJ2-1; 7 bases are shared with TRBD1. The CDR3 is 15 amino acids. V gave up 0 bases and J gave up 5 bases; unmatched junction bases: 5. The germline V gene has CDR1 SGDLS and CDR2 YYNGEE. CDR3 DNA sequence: TGTGCCAGCAGCGTAGAGTGGGACAGAAACAATGAGCAGTTCTTC. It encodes CASSVEWDRNNEQFF. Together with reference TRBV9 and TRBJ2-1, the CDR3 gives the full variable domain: DSGVTQTPKHLITATGQRVTLRCSPRSGDLSVYWYQQSLDQGLQFLIQYYNGEERAKGNILERFSAQQFPDLHSELNLSSLELGDSALYFCASSVEWDRNNEQFFGPGTRLTVL.